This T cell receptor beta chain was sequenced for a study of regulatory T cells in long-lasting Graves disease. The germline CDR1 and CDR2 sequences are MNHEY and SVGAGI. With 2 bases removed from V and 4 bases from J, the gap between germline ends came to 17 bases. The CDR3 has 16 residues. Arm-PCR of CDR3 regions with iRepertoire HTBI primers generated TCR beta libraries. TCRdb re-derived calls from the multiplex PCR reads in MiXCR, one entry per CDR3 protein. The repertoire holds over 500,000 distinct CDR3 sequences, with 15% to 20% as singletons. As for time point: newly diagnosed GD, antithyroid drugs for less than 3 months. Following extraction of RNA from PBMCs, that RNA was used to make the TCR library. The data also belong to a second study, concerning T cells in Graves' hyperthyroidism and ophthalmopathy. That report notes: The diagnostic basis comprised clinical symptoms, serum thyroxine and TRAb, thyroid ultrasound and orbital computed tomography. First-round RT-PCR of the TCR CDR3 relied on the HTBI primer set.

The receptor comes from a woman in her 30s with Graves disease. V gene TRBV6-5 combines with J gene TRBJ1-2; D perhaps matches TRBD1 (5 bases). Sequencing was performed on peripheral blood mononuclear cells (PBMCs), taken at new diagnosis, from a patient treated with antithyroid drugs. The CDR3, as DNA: TGTGCCAGCAGTTACGCTCAGGTGAAAGGGGTCTATGGCTACACCTTC. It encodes CASSYAQVKGVYGYTF.